This T cell receptor (beta chain) was retrieved from a study of beta chain features in type 1 diabetes. General study findings and limits: The study left unresolved whether HLA type influences TCRB rearrangement. Lower insertion and higher deletion counts appeared at VDJ junctions in type 1 diabetes patients. Significant though moderate, a shortening of TCRB CDR3s appeared in all four CD4+ subsets of Type 1 diabetes patients.

There are a few counts of this clone. Its antigen is currently unknown. Expressed TCRB transcripts were sequenced after all isolated RNA was converted to cDNA. Produced via immunoSEQ multiplex PCR; TCRdb's table is partial and in-frame only. The table has 300,000 to 450,000 clones, over 8.5% seen once. Sorting that relied on CD45RO/CCR7/CD25/CD127/CD95/CD27 yielded CD4+ naive, central memory, regulatory and stem cell-like memory cells. This CDR3 has 16 residues. Germline V lookup: CDR1 SGHRS, CDR2 YFSETQ. V trimming: 4 bases; J trimming: 4 bases; junction bases outside the gene matches: 10. The chain links TRBV5-1 to TRBJ2-2; 7 nucleotides line up with TRBD1. The sample taken for sequencing was central memory CD4+ T cells from blood. The source of this sequence is a man aged 25 to 40 with type 1 diabetes. CDR3 sequence reads: CASSHQQGSGTGELFF. The CDR3 nucleotides read TGCGCCAGCAGCCACCAACAGGGGTCGGGCACCGGGGAGCTGTTTTTT.